This TCR beta chain was identified during a study of T cells after posttransplantation cyclophosphamide. The method was immunoSEQ multiplex PCR; TCRdb's version includes in-frame clones alone and lacks a portion of them. This table has tens of thousands of clones, 78% appearing once. A few counts support this clone. The antigen is not known. Cyclophosphamide on days +3 and +4 followed busulfan-fludarabine conditioning and a marrow graft. V was shortened by 6 bases and J by 4 bases, with 16 bases between the two germline ends. Germline V lookup: CDR1 MNHNY, CDR2 SVGAGI (reference sequence). The CDR3 length is 15 residues. Study results and limitations: Skin or GI-infiltrating T cells shared few TRB sequences with blood. Donor CD8+ memory clones often dominated recipient blood repertoires at later times. Recipient CMV seropositivity and CMV reactivation strongly tracked TRB clonality.

This specimen was CD4+ T cells sorted from blood, taken roughly 250 weeks after a stem cell transplant with posttransplant cyclophosphamide. The rearrangement uses TRBV6-6 and TRBJ1-3; D not certain. The sequence was collected from a female patient in her 40s who received an allogeneic stem cell transplant from a related donor, was CMV-positive, and had no GVHD. Certain T cells may be donor cells from the graft. The CDR3 DNA is TGTGCCAGCAGCCCCCTTACGAGCGCCGGAAACACCATATATTTT. It is translated as CASSPLTSAGNTIYF.